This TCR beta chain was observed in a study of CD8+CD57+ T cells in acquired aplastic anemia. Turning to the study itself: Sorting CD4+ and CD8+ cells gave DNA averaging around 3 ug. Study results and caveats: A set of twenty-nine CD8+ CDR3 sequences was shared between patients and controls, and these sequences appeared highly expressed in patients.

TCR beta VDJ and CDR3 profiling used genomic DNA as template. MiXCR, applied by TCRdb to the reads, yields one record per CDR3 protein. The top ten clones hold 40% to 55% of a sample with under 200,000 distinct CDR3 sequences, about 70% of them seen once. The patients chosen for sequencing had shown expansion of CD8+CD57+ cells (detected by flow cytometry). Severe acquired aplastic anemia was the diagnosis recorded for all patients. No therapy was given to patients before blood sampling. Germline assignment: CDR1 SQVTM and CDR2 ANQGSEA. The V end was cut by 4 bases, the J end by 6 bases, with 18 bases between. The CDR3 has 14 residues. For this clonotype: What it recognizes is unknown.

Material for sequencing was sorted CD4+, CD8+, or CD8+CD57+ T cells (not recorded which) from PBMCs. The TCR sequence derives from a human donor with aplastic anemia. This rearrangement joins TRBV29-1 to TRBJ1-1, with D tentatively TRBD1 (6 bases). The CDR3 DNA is TGCAGCGTTGCACAGGGAGGGAGTTTCTCTGAAGCTTTCTTT. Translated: CSVAQGGSFSEAFF.